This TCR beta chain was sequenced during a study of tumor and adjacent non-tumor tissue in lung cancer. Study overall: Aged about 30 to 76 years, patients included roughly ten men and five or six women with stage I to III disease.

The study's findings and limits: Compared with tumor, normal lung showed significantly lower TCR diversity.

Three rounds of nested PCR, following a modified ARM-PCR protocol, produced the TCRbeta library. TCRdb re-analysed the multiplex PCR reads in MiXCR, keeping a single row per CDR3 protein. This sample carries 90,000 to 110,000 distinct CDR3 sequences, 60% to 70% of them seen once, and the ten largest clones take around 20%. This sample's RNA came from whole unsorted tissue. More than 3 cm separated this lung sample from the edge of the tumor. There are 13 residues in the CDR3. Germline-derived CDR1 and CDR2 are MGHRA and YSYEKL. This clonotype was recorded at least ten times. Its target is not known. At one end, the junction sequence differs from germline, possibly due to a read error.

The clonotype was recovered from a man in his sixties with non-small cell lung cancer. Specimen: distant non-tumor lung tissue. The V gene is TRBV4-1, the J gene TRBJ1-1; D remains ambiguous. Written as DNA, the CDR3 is TGTGCCAGCAGCTTGGGCGGGAACACTGAAGCTTTCTTT. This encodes CASSLGGNTEAFF.